This TCR beta chain was identified during a study of CD8+CD57+ T cells in acquired aplastic anemia. Study as a whole: Reads per healthy sample averaged around 10 million (CD4+) and some 11 million (CD8+).

Study-wide results and caveats: Controls and patients did not differ significantly in CD8+ Simpson's diversity.

This clonotype was counted at least ten times. Its target is unknown. The template for TCR beta VDJ and CDR3 sequence profiling was genomic DNA. TCRdb called the reads again in MiXCR, with one record for every CDR3 protein. In the table there are about 420,000 distinct CDR3 sequences, around 72% of which are singletons. Germline CDR1 MNHNS, CDR2 SASEGT. Deletions cut 2 bases from V and 8 bases from J, with 15 bases between. This CDR3 has 15 amino acids. V and J are TRBV6-1 and TRBJ1-4, with a possible D match to TRBD1 (6 bases). The sequenced material came from sorted CD4+, CD8+, or CD8+CD57+ T cells (not recorded which) from PBMCs. The sequence derives from a human donor in good health, serving as a control. Here the CDR3 reads CASSEIGGGYEKLFF. The DNA for the CDR3 is TGTGCCAGCAGTGAAATTGGAGGGGGTTACGAAAAACTGTTTTTT.